A selection of T cell receptor beta chains follows, all from one sample in a study of blood T cells in healthy people across ages. TCRdb re-derived calls from the 5' RACE reads in MiXCR, one entry per CDR3 protein. The sample yields roughly 930,000 distinct CDR3 sequences, 45% to 50% seen once. Material: blood. These receptors all come from a young man in good health. The CDR3 runs from the conserved cysteine through the conserved F or W. Each record gives: CDR3 length, J gene, V gene, CDR3 protein.

length: 14
J: TRBJ2-3
V: TRBV30
CDR3: CAWSYETAGDTQYF

length: 13
J: TRBJ2-1
V: TRBV5-1
CDR3: CASSPTASNEQFF

length: 10
J: TRBJ2-3
V: TRBV29-1
CDR3: CSVEGNTQYF

length: 16
J: TRBJ2-7
V: TRBV6-2/TRBV6-3
CDR3: CASSYSQQGAYNEQYF

length: 14
J: TRBJ1-6
V: TRBV20-1
CDR3: CSAPRTGENSPLHF

length: 14
J: TRBJ2-7
V: TRBV12-5
CDR3: CASGSHRDPYEQYF

length: 17
J: TRBJ1-5
V: TRBV5-1
CDR3: CASNRDRGPYSNQPQHF

length: 14
J: TRBJ2-5
V: TRBV18
CDR3: CASSPGTGAETQYF

length: 14
J: TRBJ1-2
V: TRBV27
CDR3: CASSSRRAGNRYTF

length: 14
J: TRBJ2-7
V: TRBV12-3/TRBV12-4
CDR3: CASSLAGGHHEQYF

length: 15
J: TRBJ1-4
V: TRBV5-5
CDR3: CASSLAGQGGEKLFF

length: 12
J: TRBJ1-2
V: TRBV6-2/TRBV6-3
CDR3: CASSALYYGYTF

length: 14
J: TRBJ2-3
V: TRBV6-1
CDR3: CASTQRGGTDTQYF

length: 13
J: TRBJ2-1
V: TRBV29-1
CDR3: CSVGAGGDNEQFF

length: 18
J: TRBJ2-2
V: TRBV24-1
CDR3: CATIVGDILQLHTGGLFF

length: 15
J: TRBJ2-5
V: TRBV7-2
CDR3: CASSPETSGEETQYF

length: 13
J: TRBJ2-1
V: TRBV28
CDR3: CASSLVGTGEQFF

length: 15
J: TRBJ1-1
V: TRBV10-3
CDR3: CAISGPNREYTEAFF

length: 14
J: TRBJ2-5
V: TRBV29-1
CDR3: CSVALAGVQETQYF

length: 15
J: TRBJ1-1
V: TRBV6-5
CDR3: CASSLTDRANTEAFF

length: 16
J: TRBJ1-4
V: TRBV19
CDR3: CASSPRRARRGEKLFF

length: 15
J: TRBJ1-2
V: TRBV4-3
CDR3: CASSQDRGQSYGHTF

length: 15
J: TRBJ2-7
V: TRBV18
CDR3: CASSPPAASGLEQYF

length: 17
J: TRBJ1-5
V: TRBV20-1
CDR3: CSARVLGQGQANQPQHF

length: 14
J: TRBJ1-4
V: TRBV10-3
CDR3: CAISAGFRGEKLFF

length: 14
J: TRBJ2-3
V: TRBV4-3
CDR3: CASSPQWDSDTQYF

length: 15
J: TRBJ2-5
V: TRBV21-1
CDR3: CASSKGQGRQETQYF

length: 18
J: .
V: TRBV6-1
CDR3: CASSEEGQSSRGSETQYF

length: 12
J: TRBJ2-7
V: TRBV7-3
CDR3: CVPTGIKYEQYF

length: 13
J: TRBJ2-7
V: TRBV6-2/TRBV6-3
CDR3: CASSYTDTYEQYF

length: 15
J: TRBJ1-1
V: TRBV4-2
CDR3: CASSQEWGQGTEAFF

length: 15
J: TRBJ2-3
V: TRBV28
CDR3: CASSLAGGYTDTQYF

length: 13
J: TRBJ2-7
V: TRBV20-1
CDR3: CSARGADSYEQYF

length: 18
J: TRBJ1-4
V: TRBV27
CDR3: CASILITDRASLNEKLFF

length: 13
J: TRBJ1-1
V: TRBV6-5
CDR3: CASSYSKNTEAFF

length: 18
J: TRBJ2-7
V: TRBV6-4
CDR3: CASSDSLSSGGLYNEQYF

length: 16
J: TRBJ2-3
V: TRBV6-5
CDR3: CASSPSPGMGIDTQYF

length: 15
J: TRBJ2-4
V: TRBV5-1
CDR3: CASSFAGRGENIQYF

length: 16
J: TRBJ2-2
V: TRBV4-3
CDR3: CASSQEKSGGPGELFF

length: 17
J: TRBJ2-1
V: TRBV7-2
CDR3: CASSSTSGTASYNEQFF

length: 14
J: TRBJ2-5
V: TRBV7-2
CDR3: CASSPDRSQETQYF

length: 19
J: TRBJ2-3
V: TRBV18
CDR3: CASSLVGTSGASSTDTQYF

length: 20
J: TRBJ2-5
V: TRBV27
CDR3: CASSLGLSLAGAPSQETQYF